This is a list of T cell receptor beta chains from one sample in a study of CD8 T cells in ankylosing spondylitis. TCRdb ran MiXCR on the 5' RACE reads and lists one entry per CDR3 protein. The data contain about 540,000 distinct CDR3 sequences, about 13% of them singletons. The sequenced sample consisted of blood, either unsorted or a sorted T cell fraction (not recorded which). The receptors were sampled from a male donor with ankylosing spondylitis. CDR3s include the opening cysteine and the closing phenylalanine or tryptophan. Each record gives: J gene, D gene, clone size, V gene, CDR3 protein, CDR3 DNA. D genes are given only for firm matches. Clone size is not always given. Where it is, it says once, few, many or a class for expanded clones.

j_call: TRBJ2-1
d_call: TRBD2
clone_size: many
v_call: TRBV5-1
cdr3_aa: CASTRREGGNEQFF
cdr3_nt: TGCGCCAGCACACGGCGGGAGGGAGGCAATGAGCAGTTCTTC

j_call: TRBJ2-2
d_call: TRBD1
clone_size: few
v_call: TRBV15
cdr3_aa: CATSTNRGRTGELFF
cdr3_nt: TGTGCCACCAGTACAAACAGGGGGCGGACCGGGGAGCTGTTTTTT

j_call: TRBJ1-2
d_call: NA
clone_size: few
v_call: TRBV9
cdr3_aa: CASSVSTENYGYTF
cdr3_nt: TGTGCCAGCAGCGTAAGCACAGAGAACTATGGCTACACCTTC

j_call: TRBJ2-3
d_call: TRBD1
clone_size: NA
v_call: TRBV5-1
cdr3_aa: CASSGGTGETDTQYF
cdr3_nt: TGCGCCAGCAGCGGGGGGACAGGGGAAACAGATACGCAGTATTTT

j_call: TRBJ2-1
d_call: TRBD2
clone_size: NA
v_call: TRBV7-9
cdr3_aa: CASSFGFGGRKYNEQFF
cdr3_nt: TGTGCCAGCAGCTTCGGCTTCGGCGGGAGAAAATACAATGAGCAGTTCTTC

j_call: TRBJ2-3
d_call: TRBD2
clone_size: NA
v_call: TRBV29-1
cdr3_aa: CSVAASGTDTQYF
cdr3_nt: TGCAGCGTTGCGGCTAGCGGGACAGATACGCAGTATTTT

j_call: TRBJ1-1
d_call: TRBD1
clone_size: few
v_call: TRBV20-1
cdr3_aa: CSASRGLNTEAFF
cdr3_nt: TGCAGTGCTAGCAGGGGGCTGAACACTGAAGCTTTCTTT

j_call: TRBJ1-2
d_call: NA
clone_size: few
v_call: TRBV2
cdr3_aa: CASSEVIEEGYTF
cdr3_nt: TGTGCCAGCAGTGAAGTAATCGAGGAGGGCTACACCTTC

j_call: TRBJ1-3
d_call: NA
clone_size: NA
v_call: TRBV11-2
cdr3_aa: CASSSRRQEFSGNTIYF
cdr3_nt: TGTGCCAGCAGCTCCCGAAGACAGGAGTTCTCTGGAAACACCATATATTTT

j_call: TRBJ2-1
d_call: TRBD2
clone_size: few
v_call: TRBV10-3
cdr3_aa: CAIGLAGGSGVNEQFF
cdr3_nt: TGTGCCATCGGACTAGCGGGAGGGTCCGGCGTGAATGAGCAGTTCTTC

j_call: TRBJ2-5
d_call: TRBD2
clone_size: NA
v_call: TRBV6-1
cdr3_aa: CASRLAGGGTQYF
cdr3_nt: TGTGCCAGCCGACTAGCGGGAGGTGGGACCCAGTACTTC

j_call: TRBJ2-7
d_call: TRBD1
clone_size: NA
v_call: TRBV18
cdr3_aa: CASSPRDRGPYEQYF
cdr3_nt: TGTGCCAGCTCACCTCGGGACAGGGGACCCTACGAGCAGTACTTC

j_call: TRBJ1-1
d_call: NA
clone_size: NA
v_call: TRBV12-3/TRBV12-4
cdr3_aa: CASSLEHDTEAFF
cdr3_nt: TGTGCCAGCAGTTTAGAACACGACACTGAAGCTTTCTTT

j_call: TRBJ2-3
d_call: TRBD1
clone_size: few
v_call: TRBV3-1
cdr3_aa: CASSHLRDRGPDTQYF
cdr3_nt: TGTGCCAGCAGCCACCTCCGGGACAGGGGACCAGATACGCAGTATTTT

j_call: TRBJ1-1
d_call: NA
clone_size: few
v_call: TRBV30
cdr3_aa: CAWSVSRDTEAFF
cdr3_nt: TGTGCCTGGAGTGTGTCGAGGGATACTGAAGCTTTCTTT

j_call: TRBJ2-3
d_call: TRBD2
clone_size: few
v_call: TRBV5-1
cdr3_aa: CASSLSGRPSTDTQYF
cdr3_nt: TGCGCCAGCAGCTTAAGCGGGAGGCCTAGCACAGATACGCAGTATTTT

j_call: TRBJ2-2
d_call: NA
clone_size: NA
v_call: TRBV19
cdr3_aa: CASSPSPGFDTGELFF
cdr3_nt: TGTGCCAGTAGTCCCAGCCCGGGATTCGACACCGGGGAGCTGTTTTTT

j_call: TRBJ2-7
d_call: NA
clone_size: few
v_call: TRBV20-1
cdr3_aa: CSAREHEESRPGVLYEQYF
cdr3_nt: TGCAGTGCTAGAGAACATGAGGAGTCACGTCCGGGAGTGCTCTACGAGCAGTACTTC

j_call: TRBJ2-5
d_call: NA
clone_size: NA
v_call: TRBV7-9
cdr3_aa: CASSLVAGGAETQYF
cdr3_nt: TGTGCCAGCAGCTTAGTGGCCGGTGGGGCAGAGACCCAGTACTTC

j_call: TRBJ2-1
d_call: TRBD2
clone_size: few
v_call: TRBV9
cdr3_aa: CASSLGGTSGSNEQFF
cdr3_nt: TGTGCCAGCAGCTTAGGCGGGACTAGCGGGTCAAATGAGCAGTTCTTC

j_call: TRBJ2-6
d_call: NA
clone_size: few
v_call: TRBV5-1
cdr3_aa: CASSPTVPSGANVLTF
cdr3_nt: TGCGCCAGCAGCCCGACAGTCCCCTCTGGGGCCAACGTCCTGACTTTC

j_call: TRBJ1-1
d_call: NA
clone_size: NA
v_call: TRBV24-1
cdr3_aa: CATTGEGTEAFF
cdr3_nt: TGTGCCACCACGGGGGAAGGAACTGAAGCTTTCTTT

j_call: TRBJ2-3
d_call: TRBD2
clone_size: NA
v_call: TRBV9
cdr3_aa: CASGSTSSGIGDTQYF
cdr3_nt: TGTGCCAGCGGGTCCACCTCTAGCGGGATAGGAGATACGCAGTATTTT

j_call: TRBJ1-3
d_call: TRBD1
clone_size: few
v_call: TRBV2
cdr3_aa: CASSDGTGARSGNTIYF
cdr3_nt: TGTGCCAGCAGTGACGGGACAGGGGCTCGATCTGGAAACACCATATATTTT

j_call: TRBJ2-2
d_call: NA
clone_size: few
v_call: TRBV7-2
cdr3_aa: CASSPLSLRAGELFF
cdr3_nt: NA

j_call: TRBJ1-1
d_call: TRBD1
clone_size: few
v_call: TRBV6-1
cdr3_aa: CASRNRQGATEAFF
cdr3_nt: TGTGCCAGCAGGAACAGACAGGGGGCCACTGAAGCTTTCTTT

j_call: TRBJ1-2
d_call: NA
clone_size: many
v_call: TRBV4-2
cdr3_aa: CASSQDRTAGGYTF
cdr3_nt: TGTGCCAGCAGCCAAGATAGGACAGCGGGCGGCTACACCTTC

j_call: TRBJ2-1
d_call: NA
clone_size: NA
v_call: TRBV12-3/TRBV12-4
cdr3_aa: CASTSRAGSLNEQFF
cdr3_nt: TGTGCCAGCACCTCCCGTGCGGGTTCCCTCAATGAGCAGTTCTTC

j_call: TRBJ1-5
d_call: TRBD1
clone_size: many
v_call: TRBV12-3/TRBV12-4
cdr3_aa: CASSGQGEGQPQHF
cdr3_nt: TGTGCCAGCAGCGGACAGGGGGAAGGTCAGCCCCAGCATTTT

j_call: TRBJ2-3
d_call: TRBD1
clone_size: many
v_call: TRBV2
cdr3_aa: CASSDDRAPDTQYF
cdr3_nt: TGTGCCAGCAGTGACGACAGGGCCCCAGATACGCAGTATTTT

j_call: TRBJ2-3
d_call: NA
clone_size: few
v_call: TRBV7-9
cdr3_aa: CASSSIRDIPDTQYF
cdr3_nt: TGTGCCAGCAGCTCCATAAGGGACATACCTGATACGCAGTATTTT

j_call: TRBJ1-3
d_call: NA
clone_size: many
v_call: TRBV9
cdr3_aa: CASSDYRGLSGNTIYF
cdr3_nt: TGTGCCAGCAGCGACTATAGGGGATTGTCTGGAAACACCATATATTTT

j_call: TRBJ1-3
d_call: NA
clone_size: few
v_call: TRBV6-5
cdr3_aa: CASSYGPKPGNTIYF
cdr3_nt: TGTGCCAGCAGTTACGGGCCTAAGCCTGGAAACACCATATATTTT

j_call: TRBJ2-1
d_call: NA
clone_size: few
v_call: TRBV20-1
cdr3_aa: CSARDLAKTYNEQFF
cdr3_nt: TGCAGTGCTAGAGATCTGGCGAAGACCTACAATGAGCAGTTCTTC

j_call: TRBJ2-2
d_call: NA
clone_size: NA
v_call: TRBV5-1
cdr3_aa: CASSIASGTGTGELFF
cdr3_nt: TGCGCCAGCAGCATAGCTAGCGGGACAGGCACCGGGGAGCTGTTTTTT